Shown below are 10 T cell receptor beta chains from a single sample sequenced in a study of blood T cell repertoires in COVID-19. The data were produced by immunoSEQ multiplex PCR, yet TCRdb's version contains in-frame clones alone and is incomplete. The sample has under 55,000 clones, under 90% seen once; the top ten hold approximately 27%. The sequenced material came from peripheral blood. The receptors here all came from a human donor in a cohort sampled during active COVID-19.

V gene TRBV7-6 combines with J gene TRBJ2-2, with D possibly matching TRBD1 (6 bases). The CDR3 totals 15 residues. Germline values: CDR1 SGHVS, CDR2 FNYEAQ. Trimming took off 4 bases at V and 7 bases at J, with 16 bases between the two ends. This chain's CDR3 is CASSSTYRDVGELFF. The CDR3 DNA follows: TGTGCCAGCAGCTCAACTTACAGGGATGTCGGGGAGCTGTTTTTT.

This chain links TRBV4-1 with TRBJ2-2; tentative D call: TRBD2 (5 bases). CDR1 is MGHRA, CDR2 YSYEKL, per germline. The CDR3 spans 15 residues. Trimming took off 4 bases at V and 6 bases at J, with 15 bases between the two ends. CDR3 in amino acids: CASSLGVGSSGELFF. The CDR3 region has the DNA TGCGCCAGCAGCCTCGGGGTAGGGAGCTCCGGGGAGCTGTTTTTT.

The chain is built from TRBV7-3 and TRBJ1-1; TRBD1 might be the D (5 bases). This CDR3 contains 16 residues. V lost 1 base to trimming and J lost 0 bases, with 12 bases between them. CDR1 SGHTA and CDR2 FQGTGA come from the germline V gene. CDR3 nucleotides: TGTGCCAGCAGCTTAAACGCAGGGAATATGAACACTGAAGCTTTCTTT. Translated, it gives CASSLNAGNMNTEAFF.

The chain carries TRBV19 and TRBJ2-7; 9 bases are a match to TRBD2. The germline gives CDR1 LNHDA, CDR2 SQIVND (reference sequence). The CDR3 extends over 15 amino acids. The junction had 8 bases not matched to a gene; V was cut back by 5 bases and J by 3 bases. CDR3 in amino acids: CASSSPGTSSYEQYF. CDR3 coding DNA: TGTGCCAGTAGTTCCCCCGGGACTAGCAGCTACGAGCAGTACTTC.

This chain joins TRBV5-1 and TRBJ2-2; maybe TRBD2 (5 bases). Germline CDR1 SGHRS, CDR2 YFSETQ. The CDR3 is 14 amino acids. V lost 0 bases to trimming and J lost 3 bases, with 6 bases between them. The CDR3 loop reads CASSLAADTGELFF. The DNA for the CDR3 is TGCGCCAGCAGCTTGGCAGCGGACACCGGGGAGCTGTTTTTT.

The CDR3 bases are TGTGCCAGCAGTTTAAGACGCGGGATACACGAGCAGTACTTC. As protein: CASSLRRGIHEQYF. The genes are TRBV27 and TRBJ2-7; a weak D match, TRBD2 (6 bases). The V gene lost 2 bases and the J gene lost 5 bases, with 13 bases spanning the gap. This CDR3 spans 14 amino acids. Looked up from germline, CDR1 is MNHEY and CDR2 is SMNVEV (reference sequence).

The V and J genes are TRBV5-4 and TRBJ1-2, with D unclear. This CDR3 comprises 15 residues. V was cut by 4 bases and J by 0 bases, with 13 bases left in between. The germline V gene encodes CDR1 SGHNT and CDR2 YYREEE (reference sequence). The CDR3 reads CASSTLTLANYGYTF. The CDR3 DNA is TGTGCCAGCAGCACTTTAACCTTAGCTAACTATGGCTACACCTTC.

The chain combines TRBV6-5 with TRBJ2-5, with D possibly TRBD2 on 5 matching bases. This CDR3 contains 13 residues. Looked up from germline, CDR1 is MNHEY and CDR2 is SVGAGI. V lost 3 bases and J 5 bases, leaving 10 bases between the germline ends. The CDR3 nucleotides are TGTGCCAGCAGTTATTATCCGGGGGAGACCCAGTACTTC. Its translation: CASSYYPGETQYF.

The chain joins TRBV19 to TRBJ1-1, with D unclear. The germline V gene encodes CDR1 LNHDA and CDR2 SQIVND (reference sequence). There are 13 residues in the CDR3. V lost 3 bases and J 0 bases, leaving 5 bases between the germline ends. CDR3 sequence: CASSIQVNTEAFF. The CDR3 DNA follows: TGTGCCAGTAGTATTCAGGTGAACACTGAAGCTTTCTTT.

The chain is built from TRBV28 and TRBJ2-7; 7 bases are a match to TRBD2. CDR3 length equals 14 residues. V was pared by 7 bases and J by 0 bases, with 6 bases of the junction left unmatched. Germline CDR1 is MDHEN and CDR2 is SYDVKM. CDR3: CASTGGGFSYEQYF. DNA for the CDR3: TGTGCCAGCACAGGCGGGGGATTCTCCTACGAGCAGTACTTC.